These 20 T cell receptor beta chains were all obtained from the same sample, sequenced in a study of blood T cell repertoires in COVID-19. Method: immunoSEQ multiplex PCR; TCRdb's copy keeps in-frame clones and lacks some. The sample contains 45,000 to 60,000 clones, roughly 83% of which appear only once. The sequenced material came from peripheral blood. The receptor set was obtained from a man in his fifties or sixties with acute or convalescent COVID-19.

V and J are TRBV10-3 and TRBJ2-6; 8 bases are shared with TRBD1. This CDR3 has 19 amino acids. Germline CDR1 reads ENHRY; CDR2 reads SYGVKD. The trim removed 3 bases at V and 0 bases at J, leaving 10 bases unmatched. CDR3: CAISETGDRFSSGANVLTF. CDR3 sequence (DNA): TGTGCCATCAGTGAAACGGGGGACAGGTTTAGCTCTGGGGCCAACGTCCTGACTTTC.

The chain couples TRBV2 to TRBJ2-5, with 9 bases matching TRBD1. This CDR3 spans 15 amino acids. CDR1 is SNHLY and CDR2 is FYNNEI in the germline V gene. Trimming at V came to 2 bases and at J to 6 bases, leaving 7 bases not matched to a gene. CDR3: CASSEMGQGIKTQYF. CDR3 coding DNA: TGTGCCAGCAGTGAAATGGGACAGGGAATAAAGACCCAGTACTTC.

This rearrangement joins TRBV7-3 to TRBJ2-1; weak D call: TRBD1 (6 bases). The CDR3 has 15 amino acids. Per the germline V gene, CDR1 is SGHTA and CDR2 is FQGTGA. Trimming took off 5 bases at V and 1 base at J, with 12 bases between the two ends. The CDR3 region has the DNA TGTGCCAGCAGCCTCACGACAGGTTCCTACAATGAGCAGTTCTTC. This gives the protein CASSLTTGSYNEQFF.

The count of this clone is one. At the DNA level, this CDR3 is encoded by other sequences in the same sample as well. This chain uses TRBV5-1 with TRBJ1-3, with a tentative D call TRBD1 (5 bases). Germline V gives CDR1 SGHRS, CDR2 YFSETQ. Trimming stripped 2 bases from V and 4 bases from J, with 13 bases between. This CDR3 region has 15 residues. The CDR3 DNA is TGCGCCAGCAGCTTTGGGCAGGGCGCCGGAAACACCATATATTTT. It codes for CASSFGQGAGNTIYF.

This clone was detected only a few times. This chain links TRBV19 with TRBJ2-1; TRBD1 agrees at 7 bases. The junction had 5 bases not matched to a gene; V was cut back by 5 bases and J by 10 bases. The CDR3 is made up of 12 amino acids. Germline loops: CDR1 LNHDA, CDR2 SQIVND (reference sequence). The CDR3 DNA reads as TGTGCCAGTAGTGTCGGGACAGAGGAGCAGTTCTTC. Its protein product is CASSVGTEEQFF.

The chain uses TRBV9 and TRBJ2-7, with D perhaps TRBD2 (6 bases). The CDR3 loop spans 17 amino acids. V was cut by 1 base and J by 5 bases, with 22 bases left in between. The germline V gene encodes CDR1 SGDLS and CDR2 YYNGEE. The CDR3 protein is CASSVSPLTRGWDEQYF. CDR3 DNA: TGTGCCAGCAGCGTAAGCCCCTTGACTAGGGGATGGGACGAGCAGTACTTC.

The CDR3 reads CASSQAWLAGEGWFF. The CDR3 nucleotides are TGCGCCAGCAGCCAAGCTTGGCTAGCGGGAGAAGGGTGGTTCTTC. This chain links TRBV4-1 with TRBJ2-1, with 10 nucleotides matching TRBD2. CDR3 length: 15 residues. Germline CDR1 reads MGHRA; CDR2 reads YSYEKL. V was clipped by 1 base and J by 15 bases; unmatched bases: 12.

V usage is TRBV10-2 and J usage is TRBJ2-1; 11 bases are a match to TRBD2. CDR3 length: 19 residues. Germline lookup yields CDR1 WSHSY and CDR2 SAAADI. V lost 2 bases, J lost 7 bases, and 16 bases stayed unmatched. This CDR3 is CASSENSYFSGRAFNEQFF. In DNA form, the CDR3 reads TGCGCCAGCAGTGAGAACAGTTATTTTAGCGGGAGGGCCTTTAATGAGCAGTTCTTC.

This clone showed up just a few times. The gene calls are TRBV4-1 and TRBJ1-4, with unresolved D. V shed 5 bases and J shed 8 bases, with 15 bases lying between them. CDR1 is MGHRA and CDR2 is YSYEKL in the germline V gene. The CDR3 contains 14 residues. This chain's CDR3 is CASSSAEEGEKLFF. Written as DNA, the CDR3 is TGCGCCAGCAGCTCCGCGGAGGAAGGGGAAAAACTGTTTTTT.

V gene TRBV15 combines with J gene TRBJ1-6; TRBD1 aligns across 9 bases. The CDR3 totals 16 residues. V lost 5 bases to trimming and J lost 6 bases; unmatched junction nucleotides: 8. Looked up from germline, CDR1 is LNHNV and CDR2 is YYDKDF (reference sequence). The CDR3 DNA reads TGTGCCACCAGCCTCGACAGGGGGGGATTTAATTCACCCCTCCACTTT. It encodes CATSLDRGGFNSPLHF. Full variable domain (remainder filled in from reference TRBV15 and TRBJ1-6): DAMVIQNPRYQVTQFGKPVTLSCSQTLNHNVMYWYQQKSSQAPKLLFHYYDKDFNNEADTPDNFQSRRPNTSFCFLDIRSPGLGDTAMYLCATSLDRGGFNSPLHFGNGTRLTVT.

The gene calls are TRBV18 and TRBJ2-2; TRBD2 is a possible D gene (5 bases). CDR1 and CDR2 from the germline V gene are KGHSH and LQKENI. Trimming left V 2 bases short and J 2 bases short, with 9 bases between. This CDR3 region has 15 residues. CDR3 nucleotides: TGTGCCAGCTCACCAAGGACGGGAAACACCGGGGAGCTGTTTTTT. It encodes CASSPRTGNTGELFF.

This chain links TRBV7-9 with TRBJ2-1; 11 bases fit TRBD2. This CDR3 region has 15 residues. Unmatched junction bases numbered 4, after V lost 4 bases and J lost 5 bases. Germline values: CDR1 SEHNR, CDR2 FQNEAQ (reference sequence). The chain's CDR3 is CASSSLAGAHNEQFF. CDR3 coding DNA: TGTGCCAGCAGCTCACTAGCGGGAGCCCACAATGAGCAGTTCTTC.

This clone is a singleton in its sample. V gene TRBV30 combines with J gene TRBJ2-3, with 10 bases aligning to TRBD2. This CDR3 is 14 amino acids long. The trim removed 5 bases at V and 6 bases at J, leaving 8 bases unmatched. Germline CDR1 is GTSNPN and CDR2 is SVGIG (reference sequence). CDR3 amino acids: CAWQAGGGRDTQYF. The DNA for the CDR3 is TGTGCCTGGCAAGCGGGGGGGGGTCGGGATACGCAGTATTTT.

Of note for this clone: The DNA is omitted, as the CDR3 cannot be located on it reliably, and the CDR3 follows TCRdb's listing. The V gene is TRBV27, the J gene TRBJ2-2; the table's D call of TRBD2 was not tested on the DNA. Germline loops: CDR1 MNHEY, CDR2 SMNVEV (reference sequence). The CDR3 has 15 amino acids, counting both end residues. CDR3 sequence: CASSSSVVVTGELFF.

The V gene is TRBV5-6, the J gene TRBJ2-7; 7 positions agree with TRBD1. V lost 2 bases to trimming and J lost 2 bases; unmatched junction nucleotides: 10. This CDR3 comprises 16 residues. The V gene's germline CDR1 is SGHDT and CDR2 YYEEEE. The CDR3 region has the DNA TGTGCCAGCAGCTTCCCACCCGGGACAGCTACCTACGAGCAGTACTTC. It encodes CASSFPPGTATYEQYF.

The rearrangement joins TRBV3-1 (or the pseudogene TRBV3-2) to TRBJ2-1, with D possibly matching TRBD1 (6 bases). Trimming pared 4 bases from V and 5 bases from J, leaving 12 bases between. Germline assignment: CDR1 LGHDT and CDR2 YNNKEL (reference sequence). There are 14 residues in the CDR3. The CDR3 region has the DNA TGTGCCAGCAGCCGGGGACAATCGAACAATGAGCAGTTCTTC. Translated, it gives CASSRGQSNNEQFF.

The gene calls are TRBV21-1 and TRBJ2-1; the D segment call TRBD2 is taken from the table without a DNA check. TRBV21-1 has pseudogene status. The CDR3 runs to 18 residues. CDR3: CASSKEIRGSREGNEQFF. The CDR3 DNA reads as TGTGCCAGCAGTAAAGAGATCCGGGGGTCACGAGAGGGGAATGAGCAGTTCTTC.

V is TRBV5-6 and J is TRBJ2-3; D is undetermined. Germline CDR1 and CDR2: SGHDT and YYEEEE. This CDR3 has 14 residues. V was shortened by 1 base and J by 2 bases, with 8 bases between the two germline ends. The CDR3 DNA follows: TGTGCCAGCAGCTTGAAGAGGCTCACAGATACGCAGTATTTT. This codes for CASSLKRLTDTQYF.

The chain links TRBV4-2 to TRBJ2-5, with 8 bases that match TRBD2. The CDR3 length is 17 residues. CDR1 and CDR2 from the germline V gene are LGHNA and YNFKEQ. V shed 4 bases, J shed 1 base, and the junction held 11 bases outside the gene matches. The CDR3 protein is CASSPGGGISVQETQYF. The CDR3 DNA reads as TGTGCCAGCAGCCCGGGGGGGGGCATTTCGGTCCAAGAGACCCAGTACTTC.

This clone was counted once. The chain couples TRBV9 to TRBJ2-3; tentative D call: TRBD2 (6 bases). Trimming shortened V by 0 bases and J by 4 bases, and 6 bases separated the two germline ends. Germline V gene lookup returns CDR1 SGDLS and CDR2 YYNGEE. The CDR3 contains 13 residues. The CDR3 DNA follows: TGTGCCAGCAGCGTAGGGGGGGCAGATACGCAGTATTTT. Translating it yields CASSVGGADTQYF.